These 30 T cell receptor beta chains share one sample of origin, sequenced in a study of OX40 agonist ivuxolimab in advanced cancers. TCRdb's copy holds only in-frame clones and misses some; the assay was immunoSEQ multiplex PCR. The sample contains roughly 80,000 clones, about 88% of which appear only once. Sequenced here: CD4+ or CD8+ T cells sorted from blood, sampled in a trial of the OX40 agonist ivuxolimab. These receptors all stem from an adult with an advanced solid tumor such as melanoma, head and neck, liver or kidney cancer.

The chain joins TRBV4-1 to TRBJ1-2; D unresolved. The V end lost 1 base, the J end lost 2 bases, and 8 bases lay between the germline ends. The CDR3 length is 14 residues. Germline loops: CDR1 MGHRA, CDR2 YSYEKL. The CDR3 region is CASSQVAGNYGYTF. The CDR3 coding sequence is TGCGCCAGCAGCCAAGTCGCAGGAAACTATGGCTACACCTTC.

The chain joins TRBV7-6 to TRBJ2-5; TRBD1 agrees at 8 bases. The trim removed 2 bases at V and 2 bases at J, leaving 4 bases unmatched. The CDR3 totals 15 residues. Germline-derived CDR1 and CDR2 are SGHVS and FNYEAQ. The CDR3 protein is CASSLQGALQETQYF. In nucleotides, the CDR3 is TGTGCCAGCAGCTTACAGGGGGCATTACAAGAGACCCAGTACTTC.

The V call is TRBV11-1, the J call TRBJ2-7; TRBD1 is a possible D gene (5 bases). Germline loops: CDR1 SGHAT, CDR2 FQDESV (reference sequence). Trimming took 2 bases from V and 5 from J, leaving 16 bases between them. The CDR3 spans 15 residues. CDR3 region: CASSLNSDSLDEQYF. The CDR3 DNA reads TGTGCCAGCAGCTTAAATTCTGACAGTCTAGACGAGCAGTACTTC.

V is TRBV6-1 and J is TRBJ2-7; D is uncertain. The CDR3 is made up of 13 amino acids. Germline V gene sequence: CDR1 MNHNS, CDR2 SASEGT. With 5 bases removed from V and 5 bases from J, the gap between germline ends came to 13 bases. The CDR3: CASSINPADEQYF. DNA of the CDR3: TGTGCCAGCAGTATAAACCCAGCCGACGAGCAGTACTTC.

The chain carries TRBV18 and TRBJ2-6, with 9 bases aligning to TRBD1. V dropped 2 bases and J dropped 0; count of bases not matched to a gene: 8. Germline CDR1 KGHSH, CDR2 LQKENI. The CDR3 totals 19 residues. Here the CDR3 DNA reads TGTGCCAGCTCACCATCACGACAGGGGGGCCGCTCTGGGGCCAACGTCCTGACTTTC. It is translated as CASSPSRQGGRSGANVLTF.

DNA for the CDR3: TGTGCCAGCAGCCCCCCGGGACTAGCGGGCACAGATACGCAGTATTTT. This translates into CASSPPGLAGTDTQYF. The chain recombines TRBV9 with TRBJ2-3; 11 bases match TRBD2. CDR1 SGDLS and CDR2 YYNGEE come from the germline V gene. The CDR3 consists of 16 residues. V gave up 4 bases and J gave up 1 base; unmatched junction bases: 5.

This clone has only a few counts. This chain connects TRBV19 to TRBJ1-5; no clear D gene. Per germline, CDR1 LNHDA and CDR2 SQIVND (reference sequence). The CDR3 totals 15 residues. The V end lost 5 bases, the J end lost 4 bases, and 15 bases lay between the germline ends. DNA for the CDR3: TGTGCCAGTAGTCCCCCCGGTATTAGGAATCAGCCCCAGCATTTT. It yields the protein CASSPPGIRNQPQHF.

The V gene is TRBV18, the J gene TRBJ1-2, with 8 bases matching TRBD1. The CDR3 is made up of 12 amino acids. CDR1 and CDR2 (germline): KGHSH, LQKENI. V lost 6 bases, J lost 10 bases, and 7 bases stayed unmatched. CDR3 bases: TGTGCCAGCTCGAAGGACAGGGACGACTACACCTTC. It specifies CASSKDRDDYTF.

The V call is TRBV28, the J call TRBJ1-2; the D gene is possibly TRBD1 (5 bases). V was clipped by 6 bases and J by 4 bases, with 21 bases between them. CDR3 length equals 16 residues. Germline CDR1 and CDR2: MDHEN and SYDVKM. CDR3: CASSLRGVPPGYGYTF. CDR3 in DNA: TGTGCCAGCAGCCTTAGAGGGGTTCCCCCGGGCTATGGCTACACCTTC.

The V gene is TRBV4-3, the J gene TRBJ2-1; 9 nucleotides match TRBD1. Trimming removed 0 bases from V and 0 bases from J; junction bases left unmatched: 9. Germline V gene lookup returns CDR1 LGHNA and CDR2 YSLEER. The CDR3 covers 19 residues. The CDR3 loop reads CASSQEAPRTGASYNEQFF. CDR3 DNA sequence: TGCGCCAGCAGCCAAGAGGCCCCTAGGACAGGGGCCTCCTACAATGAGCAGTTCTTC.

V is TRBV15 and J is TRBJ2-5; no clear D gene. V was pared by 0 bases and J by 5 bases, with 10 bases between. Germline V gives CDR1 LNHNV, CDR2 YYDKDF (reference sequence). The CDR3 extends over 14 amino acids. The chain's CDR3 is CATSRDQGGETQYF. The CDR3 DNA reads as TGTGCCACCAGCAGAGATCAAGGTGGGGAGACCCAGTACTTC.

The genes are TRBV13 and TRBJ1-1; D uncertain. Germline CDR1 and CDR2: PRHDT and FYEKMQ (reference sequence). Trimming stripped 1 base from V and 4 bases from J, with 1 base between. This CDR3 is built from 11 residues. CDR3 nucleotide sequence: TGTGCCAGCAGCTTAGTCACTGAAGCTTTCTTT. Encoded protein: CASSLVTEAFF.

This chain joins TRBV23-1 and TRBJ1-3, with D unresolved. TRBV23-1 is designated an ORF whose function remains uncertain. CDR3 size: 11 residues. Trimming cost V 4 bases and J 12 bases, with 10 bases left between them. CDR3 protein: CASSPGEIIYF. The CDR3 bases are TGCGCCAGCAGTCCGGGTGAGATCATATATTTT.

The chain recombines TRBV19 with TRBJ1-2; 7 bases are a match to TRBD1. The CDR3 is made up of 14 amino acids. The germline gives CDR1 LNHDA, CDR2 SQIVND (reference sequence). V gave up 3 bases and J gave up 4 bases; unmatched junction bases: 5. The CDR3 protein is CASSISAGGYGYTF. The CDR3 region has the DNA TGTGCCAGTAGTATTTCGGCAGGGGGCTATGGCTACACCTTC. The full variable domain, its missing parts supplied by reference TRBV19 and TRBJ1-2, is DGGITQSPKYLFRKEGQNVTLSCEQNLNHDAMYWYRQDPGQGLRLIYYSQIVNDFQKGDIAEGYSVSREKKESFPLTVTSAQKNPTAFYLCASSISAGGYGYTFGSGTRLTVV.

V and J are TRBV15 and TRBJ1-2; no clear D gene. Per the germline V gene, CDR1 is LNHNV and CDR2 is YYDKDF (reference sequence). V lost 0 bases to trimming and J lost 4 bases, with 12 bases between them. The CDR3 covers 15 residues. CDR3 in amino acids: CATSRDGQALYGYTF. The CDR3 region has the DNA TGTGCCACCAGCAGAGACGGGCAGGCCCTCTATGGCTACACCTTC.

This chain connects TRBV5-4 to TRBJ2-7; weak D call: TRBD2 (6 bases). The CDR3 sequence is 15 residues long. V was pared by 0 bases and J by 3 bases, with 13 bases between. Germline V gene lookup returns CDR1 SGHNT and CDR2 YYREEE (reference sequence). The CDR3 is CASSLVGTGVYEQYF. For the CDR3, the DNA is TGTGCCAGCAGCTTGGTGGGTACGGGGGTCTACGAGCAGTACTTC.

V gene TRBV7-2 combines with J gene TRBJ2-6; D remains ambiguous. This CDR3 is 14 amino acids long. In germline, CDR1 is SGHTA, CDR2 FQGNSA. V dropped 5 bases and J dropped 4 bases, with 9 bases sitting between them. The CDR3: CASSPRVGANVLTF. The DNA for the CDR3 is TGTGCCAGCAGCCCTCGGGTCGGGGCCAACGTCCTGACTTTC.

The chain recombines TRBV4-1 with TRBJ2-3; D might be TRBD1 or TRBD2, each matching 6 bases. Trimming took off 3 bases at V and 4 bases at J, with 14 bases between the two ends. This CDR3 is built from 15 residues. Looked up from germline, CDR1 is MGHRA and CDR2 is YSYEKL. CDR3 sequence reads: CASSHLWGAADTQYF. In DNA, the CDR3 is TGCGCCAGCAGCCACTTGTGGGGGGCCGCAGATACGCAGTATTTT.

The gene calls are TRBV28 and TRBJ1-5; D ambiguous. Trimming took off 5 bases at V and 6 bases at J, with 14 bases between the two ends. The CDR3 is 14 amino acids. Germline assignment: CDR1 MDHEN and CDR2 SYDVKM. The chain's CDR3 is CASSTIRHSQPQHF. The CDR3 nucleotides are TGTGCCAGCAGTACCATCCGACATTCTCAGCCCCAGCATTTT. The whole variable domain, filled in from reference TRBV28 and TRBJ1-5, reads DVKVTQSSRYLVKRTGEKVFLECVQDMDHENMFWYRQDPGLGLRLIYFSYDVKMKEKGDIPEGYSVSREKKERFSLILESASTNQTSMYLCASSTIRHSQPQHFGDGTRLSIL.

The chain carries TRBV7-9 and TRBJ2-7; D might be TRBD2 (7 bases). Germline CDR1 reads SEHNR; CDR2 reads FQNEAQ (reference sequence). V lost 2 bases to trimming and J lost 2 bases, with 22 bases between them. The CDR3 totals 18 residues. For the CDR3, the DNA is TGTGCCAGCAGCTTATCAGTCGGGGTGGCGGGGGCCGCCTACGAGCAGTACTTC. Its translation is CASSLSVGVAGAAYEQYF.

The chain joins TRBV30 to TRBJ2-1; 11 bases agree with TRBD2. The length of the CDR3 is 16 residues. Germline trimming cut 0 bases from V and 4 bases from J; bases unmatched to any gene: 5. Looked up from germline, CDR1 is GTSNPN and CDR2 is SVGIG (reference sequence). The CDR3 sequence: CAWSVLSGGAYNEQFF. As DNA, the CDR3 is TGTGCCTGGAGTGTACTTAGCGGGGGGGCGTACAATGAGCAGTTCTTC. Full variable domain (missing parts from reference TRBV30 and TRBJ2-1): SQTIHQWPATLVQPVGSPLSLECTVEGTSNPNLYWYRQAAGRGLQLLFYSVGIGQISSEVPQNLSASRPQDRQFILSSKKLLLSDSGFYLCAWSVLSGGAYNEQFFGPGTRLTVL.

In this sample, this clone turned up once. CDR3 amino acids: CASSLQGGYEQYF. Written as DNA, the CDR3 is TGTGCCAGCAGCTTACAGGGTGGCTACGAGCAGTACTTC. The rearrangement links TRBV7-3 to TRBJ2-7; D possibly corresponds to TRBD1 (5 bases). CDR3 length equals 13 residues. V lost 2 bases and J lost 3, with 8 bases in between. CDR1 and CDR2 (germline): SGHTA, FQGTGA.

This clone appeared a few times. V is TRBV6-6 and J is TRBJ2-7; D tentatively reads TRBD1 or TRBD2 (5 bases each). Trimming removed 2 bases from V and 2 bases from J, with 10 bases in between. CDR3 length: 14 residues. Germline values: CDR1 MNHNY, CDR2 SVGAGI (reference sequence). CDR3 amino acids: CASSYPGTTYEQYF. The CDR3 coding sequence is TGTGCCAGCAGTTACCCGGGGACCACCTACGAGCAGTACTTC.

In its sample, this clone was seen a few times. V gene TRBV10-3 combines with J gene TRBJ2-3; TRBD2 matches at 13 bases. This CDR3 spans 18 amino acids. Germline values: CDR1 ENHRY, CDR2 SYGVKD. Losses at the gene ends were 0 bases for V and 2 bases for J; bases not matched to a gene: 5. The CDR3 DNA reads TGTGCCATCAGTGAGTCCCTGACTAGCGGGGGGTCCACAGATACGCAGTATTTT. It yields the protein CAISESLTSGGSTDTQYF.

This clone has more than one count but fewer than ten. CDR3 in DNA: TGCGCCAGCAGCTTGGGGCGGCCAAGCACCGGGGAGCTGTTTTTT. This gives the protein CASSLGRPSTGELFF. J is TRBJ2-2 and V is TRBV5-1, with no clear D. Trimming cost V 0 bases and J 4 bases, with 10 bases left between them. Germline V gives CDR1 SGHRS, CDR2 YFSETQ. There are 15 residues in the CDR3.

The rearrangement joins TRBV4-1 to TRBJ1-5; weak D call: TRBD1 (5 bases). Germline assignment: CDR1 MGHRA and CDR2 YSYEKL. V was trimmed by 1 base and J by 4 bases, leaving 14 bases between them. There are 16 residues in the CDR3. Written as DNA, the CDR3 is TGCGCCAGCAGCCAAGTAAGAGAACAGGTTAATCAGCCCCAGCATTTT. It codes for CASSQVREQVNQPQHF.

The chain joins TRBV6-1 to TRBJ2-1; D unresolved. Germline values: CDR1 MNHNS, CDR2 SASEGT. This CDR3 is 13 amino acids long. V lost 7 bases, J lost 8 bases, and 15 bases lay in between. This CDR3 is CASKIQTGDEQFF. CDR3 bases: TGTGCCAGCAAGATCCAAACTGGAGATGAGCAGTTCTTC.

This chain connects TRBV19 to TRBJ1-6; 7 nucleotides line up with TRBD1. The germline V gene encodes CDR1 LNHDA and CDR2 SQIVND (reference sequence). J lost 10 bases, V lost 4 bases, and 7 bases had no gene match. The CDR3 sequence is 14 residues long. DNA of the CDR3: TGTGCCAGTAGTAGAGGCAGGGGGGGATCACCCCTCCACTTT. Protein product: CASSRGRGGSPLHF.

This chain links TRBV29-1 with TRBJ1-5, with D possibly TRBD1 on 6 matching bases. The CDR3 runs 12 residues. V was pared by 4 bases and J by 7 bases, with 11 bases between. Germline values: CDR1 SQVTM, CDR2 ANQGSEA. CDR3 sequence reads: CSVGTEGQPQHF. In DNA form, the CDR3 reads TGCAGCGTTGGGACAGAGGGACAGCCCCAGCATTTT.

The count of this clone is one. This sequence joins TRBV9 and TRBJ1-1, with D tentatively TRBD1 (5 bases). Trimming cost V 4 bases and J 0 bases, with 10 bases left between them. CDR1 is SGDLS, CDR2 YYNGEE, per germline. The CDR3 is 14 amino acids. CDR3 nucleotides: TGTGCCAGCAGCCTCGGGACGATGAACACTGAAGCTTTCTTT. The encoded protein is CASSLGTMNTEAFF. Together with reference TRBV9 and TRBJ1-1, the CDR3 gives the full variable domain: DSGVTQTPKHLITATGQRVTLRCSPRSGDLSVYWYQQSLDQGLQFLIQYYNGEERAKGNILERFSAQQFPDLHSELNLSSLELGDSALYFCASSLGTMNTEAFFGQGTRLTVV.